The clone carrying this T cell receptor (beta chain) was seen a handful of times. The data are from a study of early T cells in non-severe SARS-CoV-2 infection. Germline assignment: CDR1 SGHRS and CDR2 YFSETQ. Trimming took 0 bases from V and 9 from J, leaving 13 bases between them. This CDR3 region has 15 residues. MiXCR was run by TCRdb on the 5' RACE reads, yielding one entry per CDR3 protein. The sample records 85,000 to 90,000 distinct CDR3 sequences, approximately 14% being singletons. Sequenced: whole blood. V is TRBV5-1 and J is TRBJ1-6; D may be TRBD1 (5 bases). The sequence derives from an adult who was a healthcare worker with PCR-confirmed SARS-CoV-2 infection or an uninfected control (not recorded which). For the CDR3, the DNA is TGCGCCAGCAGCTTGGAACAGGCAGTTTTTTCACCCCTCCACTTT. Residues: CASSLEQAVFSPLHF.